These 18 T cell receptor beta chains were all obtained from the same sample, sequenced in a study of cytomegalovirus exposure and HLA in healthy donors. Amplification used 60 Vbeta primers and 13 Jbeta primers. Generated by immunoSEQ multiplex PCR, the TCRdb table keeps only in-frame clones and is missing some. The repertoire holds 150,000 to 200,000 clones, around 80% seen once, with under 2% in the top ten. Source material: PBMCs. The receptors here all came from a man in his late teens or twenties in good health and CMV-seronegative.

V gene TRBV27 combines with J gene TRBJ2-2; 7 bases line up with TRBD2. The CDR3 consists of 11 residues. V was pared by 8 bases and J by 13 bases, with 7 bases of the junction left unmatched. CDR1 is MNHEY and CDR2 is SMNVEV in the germline V gene (reference sequence). The CDR3 nucleotides are TGTGCCAGCTACGGGGGGTGGGGGCTGTTTTTT. This translates into CASYGGWGLFF.

The rearrangement joins TRBV29-1 to TRBJ1-1; 8 bases agree with TRBD1. The length of the CDR3 is 14 residues. The junction had 6 bases not matched to a gene; V was cut back by 5 bases and J by 1 base. Germline CDR1 and CDR2: SQVTM and ANQGSEA. As DNA, the CDR3 is TGCAGCGTTTCTATAGGGACAGGGAACACTGAAGCTTTCTTT. It yields the protein CSVSIGTGNTEAFF. Supplemented by reference TRBV29-1 and TRBJ1-1, the full variable domain reads SAVISQKPSRDICQRGTSLTIQCQVDSQVTMMFWYRQQPGQSLTLIATANQGSEATYESGFVIDKFPISRPNLTFSTLTVSNMSPEDSSIYLCSVSIGTGNTEAFFGQGTRLTVV.

The rearrangement joins TRBV4-2 to TRBJ1-5; 9 nucleotides line up with TRBD1. This CDR3 spans 18 amino acids. Looked up from germline, CDR1 is LGHNA and CDR2 is YNFKEQ. Trimming cost V 1 base and J 0 bases; bases outside gene matches: 7. The CDR3 loop reads CASSQAYRGRGSNQPQHF. The DNA for the CDR3 is TGTGCCAGCAGCCAAGCCTACAGGGGGCGAGGTAGCAATCAGCCCCAGCATTTT.

Of note for this clone: It is likely a read error, because the conserved phenylalanine at the end of the CDR3 is missing. This chain links TRBV9 with TRBJ1-1, with TRBD1 matching over 9 bases. Germline assignment: CDR1 SGDLS and CDR2 YYNGEE. The CDR3 totals 14 residues. J lost 5 bases, V lost 4 bases, and 6 bases had no gene match. The CDR3 DNA reads as TGTGCCAGCAGCCGGAGGACAGGGGAGACTGAAGCTTTCCTT. This codes for CASSRRTGETEAFL.

This clone was seen a few times. In nucleotides, the CDR3 is TGCGCCAGCAGCGGGGGGGAGGACAGCACAGATACGCAGTATTTT. It is translated as CASSGGEDSTDTQYF. The V and J genes are TRBV4-1 and TRBJ2-3, with 7 bases that match TRBD2. The junction had 5 bases not matched to a gene; V was cut back by 5 bases and J by 0 bases. This CDR3 is 15 amino acids long. Germline V lookup: CDR1 MGHRA, CDR2 YSYEKL.

Comments on this clone: Distinct nucleotide sequences in the sample also encode this CDR3. The CDR3 DNA sequence: TGCGCCAGCAGCCTCGGACTAGCGGGAAGCACAGATACGCAGTATTTT. Amino acids: CASSLGLAGSTDTQYF. The chain has TRBV5-1 and TRBJ2-3; 12 nucleotides align to TRBD2. The CDR3 consists of 16 residues. The junction had 3 bases not matched to a gene; V was cut back by 4 bases and J by 0 bases. Germline V gives CDR1 SGHRS, CDR2 YFSETQ.

This chain uses TRBV9 with TRBJ1-1, with D unclear. The ends were cut back, 0 bases at V and 5 bases at J, with 8 bases in the middle. The CDR3 extends over 13 amino acids. CDR1 is SGDLS and CDR2 is YYNGEE in the germline V gene. This CDR3 reads CASSVGGRTEAFF. The DNA of the CDR3 is TGTGCCAGCAGCGTAGGAGGGAGGACTGAAGCTTTCTTT.

In its sample, this clone was seen once. The CDR3 spells CASSDDRVTYNSPLHF. CDR3 coding DNA: TGTGCCAGCAGTGACGACAGGGTGACCTATAATTCACCCCTCCACTTT. This chain joins TRBV6-1 and TRBJ1-6; TRBD1 matches at 7 bases. CDR3 length equals 16 residues. Germline V gives CDR1 MNHNS, CDR2 SASEGT. V gave up 3 bases and J gave up 2 bases; unmatched junction bases: 4.

J is TRBJ1-3 and V is TRBV30, with a possible D match to TRBD1 (5 bases). Germline V gene sequence: CDR1 GTSNPN, CDR2 SVGIG (reference sequence). This CDR3 region has 14 residues. Trimming cost V 2 bases and J 2 bases, with 10 bases left between them. The CDR3 DNA reads as TGTGCCTGGAGTCAAGACAGCGCTGGAAACACCATATATTTT. It yields the protein CAWSQDSAGNTIYF.

The chain joins TRBV30 to TRBJ2-1; 13 positions agree with TRBD2. J gave up 9 bases and V 3 bases, and 2 bases lay outside the gene matches. Germline CDR1 reads GTSNPN; CDR2 reads SVGIG (reference sequence). The CDR3 has 13 amino acids. CDR3 amino acids: CAWRGLAGTEQFF. In nucleotides, the CDR3 is TGTGCCTGGAGGGGACTAGCGGGAACTGAGCAGTTCTTC.

J is TRBJ2-3 and V is TRBV9; tentatively, D is TRBD2 (6 bases). The CDR3 runs 16 residues. In germline, CDR1 is SGDLS, CDR2 YYNGEE. V lost 1 base and J 0 bases, leaving 12 bases between the germline ends. CDR3 sequence: CASSVSARGSTDTQYF. The CDR3 DNA sequence: TGTGCCAGCAGCGTATCTGCGCGGGGTAGCACAGATACGCAGTATTTT.

The sample holds a few counts of this clone. This chain joins TRBV2 and TRBJ1-1; 7 bases match TRBD1. Germline V gene lookup returns CDR1 SNHLY and CDR2 FYNNEI. There are 12 residues in the CDR3. After removal of 7 bases from V and 7 bases from J, the junction contained 6 bases not matched to a gene. Here the CDR3 reads CASKTGQLEAFF. In DNA form, the CDR3 reads TGTGCCAGCAAGACGGGACAGCTTGAAGCTTTCTTT.

The rearrangement joins TRBV9 to TRBJ1-3; D unresolved. Trimming pared 0 bases from V and 4 bases from J, leaving 11 bases between. CDR1 and CDR2 from the germline V gene are SGDLS and YYNGEE. The CDR3 loop spans 15 amino acids. In nucleotides, the CDR3 is TGTGCCAGCAGCGTAGGTACAACGATGGGAAACACCATATATTTT. Residues: CASSVGTTMGNTIYF.

The chain employs TRBV5-1 and TRBJ1-6; possibly TRBD1 for D (6 bases). Trimming pared 4 bases from V and 10 bases from J, leaving 12 bases between. The CDR3 contains 13 residues. Germline CDR1 reads SGHRS; CDR2 reads YFSETQ. In DNA form, the CDR3 reads TGCGCCAGCAGCGTACAGGGTTGGTCACCCCTCCACTTT. Amino acids: CASSVQGWSPLHF.

The chain combines TRBV5-6 with TRBJ2-5, with D unclear. With the DNA end fitting TRBJ2-7 better, the J assignment may be wrong. There are 14 residues in the CDR3. Germline loops: CDR1 SGHDT, CDR2 YYEEEE. For the CDR3, the DNA is TGTGCCAGCAGCTTGGTGGAGAGCAACTACGAGCAGTACTTC. The encoded protein is CASSLVESNYEQYF.

The chain links TRBV5-7 to TRBJ1-4, with D unclear. TRBV5-7 is reported as an ORF; its role is uncertain. Deletions cut 0 bases from V and 8 bases from J, with 17 bases between. The CDR3 sequence is 16 residues long. The CDR3 nucleotides read TGTGCCAGCAGCTTGGTAATCCGAACGGTGAGCGAAAAACTGTTTTTT. This gives the protein CASSLVIRTVSEKLFF.

The chain has TRBV2 and TRBJ1-4, with D maybe TRBD1 (5 bases). In germline, CDR1 is SNHLY, CDR2 FYNNEI. V lost 6 bases and J lost 4, with 15 bases in between. This CDR3 is built from 15 residues. In DNA, the CDR3 is TGTGCCAGCAGCGCCGACAGTACCCTTAATGAAAAACTGTTTTTT. Translated: CASSADSTLNEKLFF.

This chain joins TRBV5-4 and TRBJ1-1; D is possibly TRBD1 (5 bases). The germline gives CDR1 SGHNT, CDR2 YYREEE (reference sequence). Trimming cost V 0 bases and J 1 base, with 10 bases left between them. The CDR3 is 15 residues long. In DNA, the CDR3 is TGTGCCAGCAGCTTGGTAGGGGCCCCGAACACTGAAGCTTTCTTT. As protein: CASSLVGAPNTEAFF.